These T cell receptor beta chains were read from a single sample in a study of T-cell reconstitution after alpha-beta-depleted transplantation in children. TCRdb reanalysed the PCR reads using MiXCR and keeps one entry per CDR3 protein. The sample contains 500,000 to 750,000 distinct CDR3 sequences, roughly 13% of which appear only once. The sequences come from PBMCs, mostly from graft donor cells, collected 360 days after TCRalphabeta/CD19-depleted stem cell transplant. These receptors all stem from a male patient aged 10-17 years who had a stem cell transplant for acute myeloid leukemia, so the T cells may come from the graft donor. The CDR3 runs from the conserved cysteine through the conserved F or W. Each record gives: V gene, J gene, D gene, clone size, CDR3 protein, CDR3 DNA. D genes are given only for firm matches. Not all rows give a size; the values are once, few, many and, for expanded clones, a class.

V: TRBV29-1; J: TRBJ1-1; D: TRBD1; size: many; CDR3: CSVRTGGVTEAFF; DNA: TGCAGCGTTAGGACAGGGGGTGTCACTGAAGCTTTCTTT
V: TRBV14; J: TRBJ2-1; D: TRBD2; size: .; CDR3: CASSQDLIAGVFEQFF; DNA: TGTGCCAGCAGCCAAGATCTAATAGCGGGAGTTTTCGAGCAGTTCTTC
V: TRBV7-9; J: TRBJ2-1; D: .; size: few; CDR3: CASSLPLERNNEQFF; DNA: TGTGCCAGCAGTCTCCCGTTGGAGCGGAACAATGAGCAGTTCTTC
V: TRBV7-2; J: TRBJ2-1; D: .; size: few; CDR3: CASSLAGLTLAMNEQFF; DNA: TGTGCCAGCAGCTTAGCGGGCCTGACCCTCGCTATGAATGAGCAGTTCTTC
V: TRBV6-2/TRBV6-3; J: TRBJ2-7; D: TRBD1; size: many; CDR3: CASSYSRRTGEYEQYF; DNA: TGTGCCAGCAGTTACTCAAGGAGGACAGGGGAATACGAGCAGTACTTC
V: TRBV3-1; J: TRBJ2-1; D: .; size: many; CDR3: CASSHPKGEQFF; DNA: TGTGCCAGCAGCCACCCAAAGGGTGAGCAGTTCTTC
V: TRBV7-9; J: TRBJ2-3; D: TRBD2; size: .; CDR3: CASSLEGSGLRTDTQYF; DNA: TGTGCCAGCAGCTTAGAAGGTAGCGGGTTACGCACAGATACGCAGTATTTT
V: TRBV9; J: TRBJ1-1; D: .; size: .; CDR3: CASTVGTGNTEAFF; DNA: TGTGCCAGCACCGTCGGGACGGGGAACACTGAAGCTTTCTTT
V: TRBV10-3; J: TRBJ2-7; D: TRBD2; size: many; CDR3: CAISVSGRAYEQYF; DNA: TGTGCCATCAGTGTAAGCGGGAGGGCCTACGAGCAGTACTTC
V: TRBV20-1; J: TRBJ2-5; D: .; size: .; CDR3: CSAHGRGRETQYF; DNA: TGCAGTGCCCATGGACGGGGGCGGGAGACCCAGTACTTC
V: TRBV29-1; J: TRBJ2-7; D: TRBD2; size: .; CDR3: CSVAISGRGNEQYF; DNA: TGCAGCGTCGCAATTAGCGGGAGGGGTAACGAGCAGTACTTC
V: TRBV18; J: TRBJ1-5; D: TRBD1; size: .; CDR3: CASSPPGTGGAGNQPQHF; DNA: TGTGCCAGCTCACCGCCCGGGACAGGGGGCGCCGGCAATCAGCCCCAGCATTTT
V: TRBV28; J: TRBJ2-7; D: .; size: .; CDR3: CASSSRFSYEQYF; DNA: TGTGCCAGCAGTTCCCGCTTCTCCTACGAGCAGTACTTC
V: TRBV12-3/TRBV12-4; J: TRBJ2-7; D: TRBD1; size: few; CDR3: CASSWYRGYSYEQYF; DNA: TGTGCCAGCAGTTGGTACAGGGGATACTCCTACGAGCAGTACTTC
V: TRBV25-1; J: TRBJ2-2; D: .; size: many; CDR3: CASSGYGGPGELFF; DNA: TGTGCCAGCAGTGGGTACGGGGGGCCCGGGGAGCTGTTTTTT
V: TRBV12-3/TRBV12-4; J: TRBJ1-5; D: .; size: .; CDR3: CASSLGGGWYQPQHF; DNA: TGTGCCAGCAGTTTAGGGGGTGGGTGGTATCAGCCCCAGCATTTT
V: TRBV20-1; J: TRBJ1-5; D: .; size: .; CDR3: CSAREPGSWQPQHF; DNA: TGCAGTGCTAGAGAACCAGGGTCATGGCAGCCCCAGCATTTT
V: TRBV7-2; J: TRBJ2-3; D: TRBD1; size: .; CDR3: CASSLGGTGWTDTQYF; DNA: TGTGCCAGCAGCTTAGGAGGGACAGGGTGGACAGATACGCAGTATTTT
V: TRBV28; J: TRBJ1-6; D: .; size: many; CDR3: CASTEQSSYNSPLHF; DNA: TGTGCCAGCACCGAACAGAGCTCCTATAATTCACCCCTCCACTTT
V: TRBV28; J: TRBJ2-2; D: .; size: .; CDR3: CASSSPGVRGELFF; DNA: TGTGCCAGCAGTTCCCCGGGGGTCAGAGGGGAGCTGTTTTTT
V: TRBV24-1; J: TRBJ2-3; D: TRBD2; size: .; CDR3: CATSDTSGRARDTQYF; DNA: TGTGCCACCAGTGATACTAGCGGGAGGGCCCGAGATACGCAGTATTTT
V: TRBV10-3; J: TRBJ2-7; D: .; size: .; CDR3: CAISESTAFYEQYF; DNA: TGTGCCATCAGTGAGTCTACAGCGTTCTACGAGCAGTACTTC
V: TRBV11-3; J: TRBJ2-5; D: .; size: many; CDR3: CASSLRGRGETQYF; DNA: TGTGCCAGCAGCTTAAGAGGGCGGGGAGAGACCCAGTACTTC
V: TRBV7-6; J: TRBJ2-7; D: .; size: few; CDR3: CASSLGGRKSSYEQYF; DNA: TGTGCCAGCAGCTTAGGGGGACGGAAAAGCTCCTACGAGCAGTACTTC
V: TRBV19; J: TRBJ2-7; D: .; size: .; CDR3: CASSPWMGSLTYEQYF; DNA: TGTGCCAGTAGCCCCTGGATGGGGAGTCTCACCTACGAGCAGTACTTC
V: TRBV12-3/TRBV12-4; J: TRBJ1-1; D: .; size: few; CDR3: CASSFLEQGEAFF; DNA: TGTGCCAGCAGCTTCCTTGAACAGGGTGAAGCTTTCTTT
V: TRBV27; J: TRBJ2-7; D: .; size: once; CDR3: CASRPAGAYEQYF; DNA: TGTGCCAGCCGACCCGCTGGGGCCTACGAGCAGTACTTC
V: TRBV29-1; J: TRBJ1-5; D: .; size: few; CDR3: CSVDGQNSNQPQHF; DNA: TGCAGCGTTGACGGACAAAATAGCAATCAGCCCCAGCATTTT
V: TRBV9; J: TRBJ1-4; D: .; size: .; CDR3: CASSVEGLNGENEKLFF; DNA: TGTGCCAGCAGCGTTGAGGGTCTCAACGGTGAGAATGAAAAACTGTTTTTT
V: TRBV5-1; J: TRBJ2-3; D: .; size: many; CDR3: CASGGGLRTDTQYF; DNA: TGCGCCAGCGGTGGGGGACTCCGCACAGATACGCAGTATTTT
V: TRBV5-1; J: TRBJ2-1; D: .; size: many; CDR3: CASTGTPDYNEQFF; DNA: TGCGCCAGCACCGGGACTCCCGACTACAATGAGCAGTTCTTC
V: TRBV28; J: TRBJ2-1; D: .; size: many; CDR3: CASSHRLGNEQFF; DNA: TGTGCCAGCAGCCACAGACTGGGGAATGAGCAGTTCTTC
V: TRBV12-3/TRBV12-4; J: TRBJ2-1; D: .; size: many; CDR3: CASSPRLARYNEQFF; DNA: TGTGCCAGCAGCCCCCGGTTAGCGCGATACAATGAGCAGTTCTTC
V: TRBV5-1; J: TRBJ2-1; D: TRBD2; size: few; CDR3: CASSGTSGSPYNEQFF; DNA: TGCGCCAGCAGCGGGACTAGCGGGAGCCCCTACAATGAGCAGTTCTTC
V: TRBV10-3; J: TRBJ1-1; D: .; size: few; CDR3: CATRPSWDMNTEAFF; DNA: TGTGCCACCAGACCGTCCTGGGATATGAACACTGAAGCTTTCTTT
V: TRBV28; J: TRBJ1-1; D: .; size: many; CDR3: CASSLGGIRTRLNTEAFF; DNA: TGTGCCAGCAGCCTTGGTGGGATAAGAACCAGGCTGAACACTGAAGCTTTCTTT
V: TRBV5-1; J: TRBJ2-7; D: TRBD2; size: many; CDR3: CASSWPPGRTRGEQYF; DNA: TGCGCCAGCAGCTGGCCCCCTGGTCGGACTAGGGGTGAGCAGTACTTC
V: TRBV3-1; J: TRBJ1-2; D: TRBD1; size: .; CDR3: CASRRDSPLSGYGYTF; DNA: TGTGCCAGCAGGAGGGACAGCCCGCTAAGCGGCTATGGCTACACCTTC
V: TRBV19; J: TRBJ1-2; D: TRBD1; size: few; CDR3: CASSAGQVRIYGYTF; DNA: TGTGCCAGTAGTGCCGGACAGGTCCGCATCTATGGCTACACCTTC
V: TRBV12-3/TRBV12-4; J: TRBJ2-5; D: .; size: .; CDR3: CASRAGMRAVQETQYF; DNA: TGTGCCAGCAGAGCCGGTATGCGGGCAGTCCAAGAGACCCAGTACTTC
V: TRBV7-6; J: TRBJ2-3; D: .; size: .; CDR3: CASSRGPGVGTDTQYF; DNA: TGTGCCAGCAGCCGAGGACCGGGAGTCGGGACAGATACGCAGTATTTT
V: TRBV29-1; J: TRBJ2-2; D: TRBD1; size: many; CDR3: CSVGTGNTGELFF; DNA: TGCAGCGTCGGGACAGGGAACACCGGGGAGCTGTTTTTT
V: TRBV10-3; J: TRBJ2-3; D: .; size: .; CDR3: CAISMQEDTQYF; DNA: TGTGCCATCAGTATGCAGGAAGATACGCAGTATTTT
V: TRBV24-1; J: TRBJ2-2; D: .; size: .; CDR3: CATSDLNSGELFF; DNA: TGTGCCACCAGTGACCTTAACAGCGGGGAGCTGTTTTTT
V: TRBV7-2; J: TRBJ2-5; D: .; size: .; CDR3: CASSWRYQETQYF; DNA: TGTGCCAGCAGCTGGAGGTACCAAGAGACCCAGTACTTC